The present TCR beta chain was sequenced within a study of cytomegalovirus exposure and HLA in healthy donors. Study findings and constraints: A later look showed TCR association rates differing by HLA locus, highest for DRB1 and lowest for HLA-C. Rare TCR sequences dominated, though some public TCRs recurred in many donors. It was reported that the classifier diagnosed cytomegalovirus status with high specificity and sensitivity in both the original and validation cohorts. The number of N-insertions in an Asian-associated ancestry cluster was reportedly below the roughly 620-donor mean in a later analysis.

Comments on this clone: No antigen is known for it.

13 Jbeta primers and 60 Vbeta primers were used for the PCR. Produced via immunoSEQ multiplex PCR; TCRdb's table is partial and in-frame only. The sample holds under 45,000 clones, around two thirds seen once. Germline-derived CDR1 and CDR2 are MDHEN and SYDVKM. The CDR3 length is 15 residues. J lost 4 bases, V lost 3 bases, and 5 bases had no gene match. Specimen: PBMCs. The chain has TRBV28 and TRBJ1-2; 10 bases fit TRBD1. This sequence originates from a human donor in good health. The CDR3 DNA is TGTGCCAGCAGTTTCGACAGGGGGCGCGTCTATGGCTACACCTTC. Its protein is CASSFDRGRVYGYTF.